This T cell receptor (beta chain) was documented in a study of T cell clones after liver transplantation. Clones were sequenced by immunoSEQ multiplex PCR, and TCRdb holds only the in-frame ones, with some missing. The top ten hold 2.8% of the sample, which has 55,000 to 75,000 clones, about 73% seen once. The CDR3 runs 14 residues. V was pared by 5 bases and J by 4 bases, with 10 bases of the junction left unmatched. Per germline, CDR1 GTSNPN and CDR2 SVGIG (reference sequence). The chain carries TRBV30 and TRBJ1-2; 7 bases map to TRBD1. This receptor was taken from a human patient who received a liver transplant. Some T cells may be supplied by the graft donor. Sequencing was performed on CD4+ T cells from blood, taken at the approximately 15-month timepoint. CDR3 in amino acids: CAWAQGWSGYGYTF. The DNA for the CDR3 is TGTGCCTGGGCACAGGGGTGGAGTGGCTATGGCTACACCTTC.